The source of this T cell receptor (beta chain) is a study of beta chain features in type 1 diabetes. This clone showed up just a few times. Its antigen is currently unknown. The germline gives CDR1 MNHEY, CDR2 SMNVEV (reference sequence). This CDR3 comprises 13 residues. Trimming took off 6 bases at V and 6 bases at J, with 14 bases between the two ends. The isolated RNA, all of it, was reverse transcribed, so expressed TCRB transcripts were what got sequenced. Profiling relied on immunoSEQ multiplex PCR, and the TCRdb table lists in-frame clones only, not all of them. The data contain 600,000 to 700,000 clones, under 15% of them singletons. Study-wide findings and caveats: Whether HLA type influences TCRB rearrangement remained unresolved here. Patients with Type 1 diabetes showed moderately but significantly shorter TCRB CDR3s in all four CD4+ subsets. It was among patients, rather than healthy donors, that naive, central memory and Treg TCRB repertoires appeared more similar.

The authors obtained over 95% purity in all sorted populations. The sample taken for sequencing was naive CD4+ T cells from blood. J is TRBJ1-2 and V is TRBV27; D is unresolved. This clonotype was obtained from a man aged 25-45 years with type 1 diabetes. The CDR3 sequence: CASSSIAYDGYTF. CDR3 DNA sequence: TGTGCCAGCAGCTCTATTGCGTATGATGGCTACACCTTC.